These T cell receptor beta chains were read from a single sample in a study of OX40 agonist ivuxolimab in advanced cancers. The method was immunoSEQ multiplex PCR; TCRdb's version includes in-frame clones alone and lacks a portion of them. The data show tens of thousands of clones, 80% to 95% seen once. Sample: CD4+ or CD8+ T cells sorted from blood, taken in a trial of the OX40 agonist ivuxolimab. All receptors derive from an adult with an advanced solid tumor such as melanoma, head and neck, liver or kidney cancer. Each CDR3 is given with its conserved first and last residue. D genes are given only for firm matches. The size field is filled for only some rows; it gives once, few, many or a size class.

v_gene	abundance	d_gene	j_gene	CDR3aa	CDR3nt
TRBV7-9	once	NA	TRBJ1-3	CASSSSTGGGNTIYF	TGTGCCAGCAGCTCGTCGACAGGCGGGGGAAACACCATATATTTT
TRBV5-6	NA	NA	TRBJ1-6	CASTGSSYNSPLHF	TGTGCCAGCACGGGGAGCTCCTATAATTCACCCCTCCACTTT
TRBV2	NA	TRBD2	TRBJ2-1	CASSLLLLAGNNEQFF	TGTGCCAGCAGCCTCCTCCTACTAGCGGGAAACAATGAGCAGTTCTTC
TRBV7-3	NA	NA	TRBJ2-1	CASSLVGPYNEQFF	TGTGCCAGCAGCTTAGTGGGCCCCTACAATGAGCAGTTCTTC
TRBV30	few	NA	TRBJ1-2	CAWKMWYGYTF	TGTGCCTGGAAGATGTGGTATGGCTACACCTTC
TRBV7-6	NA	TRBD1	TRBJ2-7	CASSSVTGGEYEQYF	TGTGCCAGCAGCTCGGTGACAGGGGGCGAATACGAGCAGTACTTC
TRBV7-2	NA	NA	TRBJ1-2	CASSSDGSSYGYTF	TGTGCCAGCAGCTCGGACGGATCCAGCTATGGCTACACCTTC
TRBV29-1	NA	NA	TRBJ2-1	CSVEENLRGGEGLYNEQFF	TGCAGCGTTGAAGAAAACTTGAGAGGGGGGGAGGGCCTGTACAATGAGCAGTTCTTC
TRBV7-6	NA	NA	TRBJ2-2	CASSPSMRTGELFF	TGTGCCAGCAGCCCAAGTATGAGAACCGGGGAGCTGTTTTTT
TRBV4-3	NA	TRBD1	TRBJ1-6	CASSPGGAGETYNSPLHF	TGCGCCAGCAGCCCAGGGGGGGCGGGAGAGACCTATAATTCACCCCTCCACTTT
TRBV29-1	NA	NA	TRBJ1-1	CSVEEGGEAFF	TGCAGCGTTGAAGAGGGTGGAGAAGCTTTCTTT
TRBV7-2	NA	NA	TRBJ1-2	CASSLDDYGYTF	TGTGCCAGCAGCTTAGATGACTATGGCTACACCTTC
TRBV13	once	NA	TRBJ1-2	CASQIRTGTSHYGYTF	TGTGCCAGCCAAATTCGAACCGGGACAAGTCACTATGGCTACACCTTC
TRBV19	NA	TRBD1	TRBJ2-7	CASSPGGQGIAYEQYF	TGTGCCAGTAGCCCGGGGGGACAGGGGATAGCCTACGAGCAGTACTTC
TRBV2	NA	NA	TRBJ1-2	CASTDPSLGYTF	TGTGCCAGCACCGACCCATCCCTTGGCTACACCTTC
TRBV28	NA	NA	TRBJ1-4	CASSLRVPTNEKLFF	TGTGCCAGCAGTTTACGAGTCCCAACTAATGAAAAACTGTTTTTT
TRBV5-1	once	NA	TRBJ1-5	CASSLDSSKPQHF	TGCGCCAGCAGCTTGGACAGTAGTAAGCCCCAGCATTTT
TRBV4-3	NA	TRBD1	TRBJ2-1	CASSQGPPGQGGDEQFF	TGCGCCAGCAGCCAAGGGCCCCCGGGACAGGGGGGAGATGAGCAGTTCTTC
TRBV9	NA	NA	TRBJ1-1	CASSARDTEAFF	TGTGCCAGCAGCGCTCGGGACACTGAAGCTTTCTTT
TRBV7-9	once	NA	TRBJ2-7	CASSPAGQFEYEQYF	TGTGCCAGCAGCCCCGCGGGACAGTTCGAGTACGAGCAGTACTTC
TRBV19	NA	TRBD1	TRBJ2-7	CASSPGTGGLYEQYF	TGTGCCAGTAGTCCAGGGACAGGGGGACTCTACGAGCAGTACTTC
TRBV4-2	NA	TRBD2	TRBJ2-1	CASSQVAGGSYNEQFF	TGTGCCAGCAGCCAAGTAGCGGGGGGCTCCTACAATGAGCAGTTCTTC
TRBV13	NA	NA	TRBJ2-3	CASSSEGATDTQYF	TGTGCCAGCAGCTCAGAGGGAGCTACAGATACGCAGTATTTT
TRBV27	NA	TRBD1	TRBJ1-1	CASSATRGLGTEAFF	TGTGCCAGCAGTGCGACCAGGGGGCTTGGTACTGAAGCTTTCTTT
TRBV19	NA	NA	TRBJ1-4	CASTSSMRVGEKLFF	TGTGCCAGTACCTCATCAATGAGGGTGGGTGAAAAACTGTTTTTT